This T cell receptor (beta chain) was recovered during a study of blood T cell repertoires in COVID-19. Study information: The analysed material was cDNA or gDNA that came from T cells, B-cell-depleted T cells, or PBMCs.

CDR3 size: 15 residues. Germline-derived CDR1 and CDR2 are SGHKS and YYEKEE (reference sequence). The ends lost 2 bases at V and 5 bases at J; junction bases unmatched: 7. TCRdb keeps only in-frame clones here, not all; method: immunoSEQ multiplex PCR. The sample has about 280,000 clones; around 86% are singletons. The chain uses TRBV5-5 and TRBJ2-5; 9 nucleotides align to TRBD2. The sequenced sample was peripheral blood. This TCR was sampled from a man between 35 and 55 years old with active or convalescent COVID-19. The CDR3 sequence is CASSFIAGVTETQYF. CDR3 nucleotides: TGTGCCAGCAGCTTTATAGCGGGAGTCACTGAGACCCAGTACTTC.